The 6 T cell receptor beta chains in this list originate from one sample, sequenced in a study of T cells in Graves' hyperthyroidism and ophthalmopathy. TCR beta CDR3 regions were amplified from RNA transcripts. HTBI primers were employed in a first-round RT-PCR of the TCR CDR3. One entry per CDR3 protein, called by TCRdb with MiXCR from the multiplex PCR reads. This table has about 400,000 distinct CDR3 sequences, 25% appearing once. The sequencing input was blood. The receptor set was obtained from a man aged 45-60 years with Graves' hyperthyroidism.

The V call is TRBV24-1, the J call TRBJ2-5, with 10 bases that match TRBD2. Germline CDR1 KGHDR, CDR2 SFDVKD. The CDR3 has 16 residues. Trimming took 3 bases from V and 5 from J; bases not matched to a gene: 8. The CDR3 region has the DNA TGTGCCACCAGTGATCCCCGAGCGGGAGGGCGGGAGACCCAGTACTTC. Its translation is CATSDPRAGGRETQYF.

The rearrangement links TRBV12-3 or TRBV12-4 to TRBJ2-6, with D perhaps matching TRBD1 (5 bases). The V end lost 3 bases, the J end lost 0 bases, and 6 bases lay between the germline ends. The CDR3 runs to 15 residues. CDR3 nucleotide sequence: TGTGCCAGCAGTTTGGGGCTCTCTGGGGCCAACGTCCTGACTTTC. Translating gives CASSLGLSGANVLTF.

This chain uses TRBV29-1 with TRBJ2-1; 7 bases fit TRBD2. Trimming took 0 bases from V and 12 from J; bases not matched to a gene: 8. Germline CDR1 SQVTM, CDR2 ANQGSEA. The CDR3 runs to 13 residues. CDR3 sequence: CSVEENGRGGQFF. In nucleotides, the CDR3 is TGCAGCGTTGAAGAAAATGGGAGGGGTGGGCAGTTCTTC.

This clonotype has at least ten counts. CDR3 protein: CASSLGTSSSTDTQYF. DNA for the CDR3: TGTGCCAGCAGTCTAGGGACTAGCTCTAGCACAGATACGCAGTATTTT. This sequence joins TRBV12-3 or TRBV12-4 and TRBJ2-3; the match to TRBD2 covers 9 bases. V shed 5 bases, J shed 0 bases, and the junction held 6 bases outside the gene matches. The CDR3 runs to 16 residues.

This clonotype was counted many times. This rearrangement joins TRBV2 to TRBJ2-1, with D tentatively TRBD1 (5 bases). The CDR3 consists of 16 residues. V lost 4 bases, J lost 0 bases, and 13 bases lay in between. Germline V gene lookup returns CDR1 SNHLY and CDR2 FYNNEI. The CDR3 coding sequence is TGTGCCAGCAGTGTGACAGAGCCTAGCTCCTACAATGAGCAGTTCTTC. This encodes CASSVTEPSSYNEQFF. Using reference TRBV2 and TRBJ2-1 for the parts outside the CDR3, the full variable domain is EPEVTQTPSHQVTQMGQEVILRCVPISNHLYFYWYRQILGQKVEFLVSFYNNEISEKSEIFDDQFSVERPDGSNFTLKIRSTKLEDSAMYFCASSVTEPSSYNEQFFGPGTRLTVL.

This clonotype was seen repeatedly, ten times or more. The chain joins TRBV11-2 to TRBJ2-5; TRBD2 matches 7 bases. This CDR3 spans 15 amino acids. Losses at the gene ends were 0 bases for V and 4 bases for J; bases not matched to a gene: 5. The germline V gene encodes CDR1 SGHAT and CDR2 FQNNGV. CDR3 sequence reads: CASSLEGWGGETQYF. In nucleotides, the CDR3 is TGTGCCAGCAGCTTAGAGGGATGGGGGGGAGAGACCCAGTACTTC.